This TCR beta chain was observed in a study of T cells in Graves' hyperthyroidism and ophthalmopathy. There were TCR beta CDR3 regions amplified from RNA transcripts. The HTBI primer set served for first-round RT-PCR of the TCR CDR3. Each CDR3 protein is one row after TCRdb ran MiXCR on the multiplex PCR reads. The data show around 600,000 distinct CDR3 sequences, roughly 14% seen once. Germline-derived CDR1 and CDR2 are LNHDA and SQIVND (reference sequence). Trimming pared 3 bases from V and 7 bases from J, leaving 12 bases between. The CDR3 has 14 residues. The clonotype was recovered from a woman in her forties or fifties with Graves' ophthalmopathy. The sequencing input was blood. The genes are TRBV19 and TRBJ2-2; possibly TRBD1 for D (5 bases). The CDR3 sequence: CASSIPGHYGELFF. The CDR3 nucleotides are TGTGCCAGTAGTATCCCCGGACACTACGGGGAGCTGTTTTTT.